These 8 T cell receptor beta chains were all obtained from the same sample, sequenced in a study of T cell repertoires and HLA-DP antigens. Their specific antigens are unknown. The data were produced by immunoSEQ multiplex PCR, yet TCRdb's version contains in-frame clones alone and is incomplete. Among 85,000 to 90,000 clones listed, around nine tenths were seen once. The specimen was CD4+ T cells from PBMCs. Receptors originate from a man over 45 in good health and CMV-seronegative.

The J gene is TRBJ1-3, the V gene TRBV18; D is uncertain. Trimming removed 2 bases from V and 0 bases from J, with 11 bases in between. Germline CDR1 KGHSH, CDR2 LQKENI. The CDR3 is made up of 16 amino acids. Here the CDR3 reads CASSPRQMASGNTIYF. CDR3 bases: TGTGCCAGCTCACCAAGGCAGATGGCCTCTGGAAACACCATATATTTT. Full variable domain (rest looked up from reference TRBV18 and TRBJ1-3): NAGVMQNPRHLVRRRGQEARLRCSPMKGHSHVYWYRQLPEEGLKFMVYLQKENIIDESGMPKERFSAEFPKEGPSILRIQQVVRGDSAAYFCASSPRQMASGNTIYFGEGSWLTVV.

The rearrangement joins TRBV7-2 to TRBJ1-1; D is possibly TRBD1 (6 bases). This CDR3 comprises 15 residues. Germline assignment: CDR1 SGHTA and CDR2 FQGNSA. Trimming cost V 7 bases and J 1 base, with 16 bases left between them. CDR3 DNA: TGTGCCAGCACCACCGAGGGGGGGAGGAACACTGAAGCTTTCTTT. It specifies CASTTEGGRNTEAFF. Full variable domain (remainder filled in from reference TRBV7-2 and TRBJ1-1): GAGVSQSPSNKVTEKGKDVELRCDPISGHTALYWYRQSLGQGLEFLIYFQGNSAPDKSGLPSDRFSAERTGGSVSTLTIQRTQQEDSAVYLCASTTEGGRNTEAFFGQGTRLTVV.

The V gene is TRBV7-8, the J gene TRBJ2-2, with D perhaps matching TRBD1 (5 bases). The CDR3 is made up of 15 amino acids. The germline V and J ends were trimmed by 1 base and 3 bases, with 9 bases remaining between them. Germline values: CDR1 SGHVS, CDR2 FQNEAQ. CDR3: CASSLGTIDTGELFF. The CDR3 bases are TGTGCCAGCAGCTTAGGGACAATCGACACCGGGGAGCTGTTTTTT.

The chain carries TRBV29-1 and TRBJ2-3; TRBD2 matches 10 bases. Germline values: CDR1 SQVTM, CDR2 ANQGSEA. CDR3 length: 15 residues. J gave up 0 bases and V 4 bases, and 4 bases lay outside the gene matches. DNA for the CDR3: TGCAGCGTTGGGACTAGCGGAACTAGCACAGATACGCAGTATTTT. Amino acid sequence: CSVGTSGTSTDTQYF.

The V and J genes are TRBV2 and TRBJ2-7; a possible D gene is TRBD1 (6 bases). The CDR3 contains 12 residues. CDR1 and CDR2 (germline): SNHLY, FYNNEI. Trimming took 1 base from V and 5 from J, leaving 6 bases between them. CDR3 DNA sequence: TGTGCCAGCAGTGAAGGGACAGACGAGCAGTACTTC. Encoded protein: CASSEGTDEQYF.

The chain uses TRBV9 and TRBJ2-2, with D hard to call. Germline CDR1 SGDLS, CDR2 YYNGEE. The V end lost 1 base, the J end lost 4 bases, and 14 bases lay between the germline ends. CDR3 length equals 16 residues. The CDR3 region has the DNA TGTGCCAGCAGCGTAAACGCGTTGGGCGGCACCGGGGAGCTGTTTTTT. It encodes CASSVNALGGTGELFF.

The V and J genes are TRBV5-4 and TRBJ1-6; TRBD1 matches at 8 bases. This CDR3 is built from 16 residues. V was pared by 0 bases and J by 9 bases, with 8 bases of the junction left unmatched. The V gene's germline CDR1 is SGHNT and CDR2 YYREEE (reference sequence). CDR3: CASSLGSGGGGSPLHF. In nucleotides, the CDR3 is TGTGCCAGCAGCTTGGGGTCAGGGGGCGGTGGTTCACCCCTCCACTTT.

The chain has TRBV18 and TRBJ1-5; D is uncertain. V dropped 1 base and J dropped 11 bases, with 12 bases sitting between them. The CDR3 covers 13 residues. Germline CDR1 and CDR2: KGHSH and LQKENI. In nucleotides, the CDR3 is TGTGCCAGCTCACCACTGGCGGGAGATGCCCAGCATTTT. Encoded protein: CASSPLAGDAQHF.